Listed below are T cell receptor beta chains from one sample, sequenced in a study of shared clonotypes between healthy human individuals. The table came from immunoSEQ multiplex PCR; TCRdb's copy has only in-frame clones and leaves some out. The sample includes some 2 million clones, 85% to 95% seen only once; the top ten take 0.13%. The sample taken for sequencing was naive CD4+ T cells sorted from blood. The receptors were gathered from a man aged 18 to 30 in good health. The CDR3 runs from the conserved cysteine through the conserved F or W. Fields, in order: CDR3 protein, CDR3 DNA, V gene, D gene, clone size, J gene. The D gene is left open where the match is weak. The size of a clone is reported for some rows only, either as once, few or many, or as a class for expanded clones.

CDR3aa: CASSRNGLAEGTDTQYF; CDR3nt: TGTGCCAGCAGCCGTAATGGACTAGCGGAAGGCACAGATACGCAGTATTTT; v_gene: TRBV4-2; d_gene: TRBD2; abundance: -; j_gene: TRBJ2-3
CDR3aa: CASSRDRSEHGYTF; CDR3nt: TGTGCCAGCAGCCGGGACAGGAGTGAACATGGCTACACCTTC; v_gene: TRBV2; d_gene: TRBD1; abundance: -; j_gene: TRBJ1-2
CDR3aa: CASSPLQGSYEQYF; CDR3nt: TGTGCCAGCTCACCATTACAGGGGTCCTACGAGCAGTACTTC; v_gene: TRBV18; d_gene: TRBD1; abundance: -; j_gene: TRBJ2-7
CDR3aa: CASSEGGRSGQPQHF; CDR3nt: TGTGCCAGCAGCGAGGGGGGGCGTTCGGGTCAGCCCCAGCATTTT; v_gene: TRBV6-1; d_gene: -; abundance: -; j_gene: TRBJ1-5
CDR3aa: CASSSSTSAGETQYF; CDR3nt: TGCGCCAGCAGCTCCTCGACTAGCGCTGGAGAGACCCAGTACTTC; v_gene: TRBV5-1; d_gene: TRBD2; abundance: -; j_gene: TRBJ2-5
CDR3aa: CASSATGTSGEQFF; CDR3nt: TGTGCCAGCAGCGCGACCGGGACTAGCGGTGAGCAGTTCTTC; v_gene: TRBV9; d_gene: TRBD2; abundance: -; j_gene: TRBJ2-1
CDR3aa: CASGFDVSVDEQYF; CDR3nt: TGTGCTAGTGGTTTCGATGTTAGCGTCGACGAGCAGTACTTC; v_gene: TRBV12-5; d_gene: -; abundance: -; j_gene: TRBJ2-7
CDR3aa: CASSRRTVLNEKLFF; CDR3nt: TGTGCCAGCAGCCGCCGGACTGTGCTTAATGAAAAACTGTTTTTT; v_gene: TRBV7-9; d_gene: -; abundance: -; j_gene: TRBJ1-4
CDR3aa: CASSLAPTGVSADTQYF; CDR3nt: TGTGCCAGCAGCTTGGCTCCGACAGGGGTGAGTGCAGATACGCAGTATTTT; v_gene: TRBV5-4; d_gene: TRBD1; abundance: -; j_gene: TRBJ2-3
CDR3aa: CAISESTPGHPYEQYF; CDR3nt: TGTGCCATCAGTGAGTCGACACCGGGACACCCCTACGAGCAGTACTTC; v_gene: TRBV10-3; d_gene: -; abundance: once; j_gene: TRBJ2-7
CDR3aa: CASSFVRRGNQPQHF; CDR3nt: TGTGCCAGCAGTTTTGTCCGGCGAGGCAATCAGCCCCAGCATTTT; v_gene: TRBV28; d_gene: -; abundance: -; j_gene: TRBJ1-5
CDR3aa: CASNVLGNSPLHF; CDR3nt: TGTGCCAGCAACGTTTTGGGGAATTCACCCCTCCACTTT; v_gene: TRBV2; d_gene: -; abundance: -; j_gene: TRBJ1-6
CDR3aa: CASSHRDTEAFF; CDR3nt: TGTGCCAGCAGCCACAGGGACACTGAAGCTTTCTTT; v_gene: TRBV5-8; d_gene: -; abundance: -; j_gene: TRBJ1-1
CDR3aa: CAWGVSGNTIYF; CDR3nt: TGTGCCTGGGGAGTTTCTGGAAACACCATATATTTT; v_gene: TRBV30; d_gene: -; abundance: -; j_gene: TRBJ1-3
CDR3aa: CASSVELAGVYEQYF; CDR3nt: TGTGCCAGCAGCGTAGAGCTAGCGGGAGTGTACGAGCAGTACTTC; v_gene: TRBV9; d_gene: TRBD2; abundance: -; j_gene: TRBJ2-7
CDR3aa: CASSQVKANTEAFF; CDR3nt: TGCGCCAGCAGCCAAGTGAAGGCGAACACTGAAGCTTTCTTT; v_gene: TRBV4-1; d_gene: -; abundance: -; j_gene: TRBJ1-1
CDR3aa: CASSLGQTTRNEQYF; CDR3nt: TGTGCCAGCAGCTTAGGACAGACTACCAGGAACGAGCAGTACTTC; v_gene: TRBV11-2; d_gene: -; abundance: -; j_gene: TRBJ2-7
CDR3aa: CAIPDEREGPWDTQYF; CDR3nt: TGTGCCATCCCGGATGAGCGGGAGGGCCCATGGGATACGCAGTATTTT; v_gene: TRBV2; d_gene: TRBD2; abundance: -; j_gene: TRBJ2-3
CDR3aa: CASSLIRTGLPRETQYF; CDR3nt: TGTGCCAGCAGCTTAATACGGACGGGGCTTCCCAGAGAGACCCAGTACTTC; v_gene: TRBV7-9; d_gene: -; abundance: once; j_gene: TRBJ2-5
CDR3aa: CASTSPEGSGNQPQHF; CDR3nt: TGTGCCAGCACCTCCCCAGAGGGGTCCGGCAATCAGCCCCAGCATTTT; v_gene: TRBV6-6; d_gene: -; abundance: once; j_gene: TRBJ1-5
CDR3aa: CASSLGQSGVNTEAFF; CDR3nt: TGTGCCAGCAGCTTAGGCCAGAGTGGGGTGAACACTGAAGCTTTCTTT; v_gene: TRBV7-6; d_gene: -; abundance: -; j_gene: TRBJ1-1
CDR3aa: CASSFIEGHEQYF; CDR3nt: TGTGCCAGCAGCTTTATTGAGGGGCACGAGCAGTACTTC; v_gene: TRBV28; d_gene: -; abundance: -; j_gene: TRBJ2-7
CDR3aa: CASRSSGETQYF; CDR3nt: TGTGCCAGCAGGAGCAGCGGAGAGACCCAGTACTTC; v_gene: TRBV7-9; d_gene: -; abundance: -; j_gene: TRBJ2-5
CDR3aa: CASQKGGIMNTEAFF; CDR3nt: TGCGCCAGCCAAAAGGGAGGGATCATGAACACTGAAGCTTTCTTT; v_gene: TRBV5-1; d_gene: -; abundance: -; j_gene: TRBJ1-1
CDR3aa: CASRRNLAKNIQYF; CDR3nt: TGTGCCTCTAGGAGAAACTTAGCCAAAAACATTCAGTACTTC; v_gene: TRBV6-6; d_gene: -; abundance: -; j_gene: TRBJ2-4
CDR3aa: CASSRDRSNQPQHF; CDR3nt: TGTGCCAGCAGTCGGGACCGCAGCAATCAGCCCCAGCATTTT; v_gene: TRBV6-6; d_gene: -; abundance: -; j_gene: TRBJ1-5
CDR3aa: CASRGGYTDTQYF; CDR3nt: TGCGCCAGTCGCGGGGGGTACACAGATACGCAGTATTTT; v_gene: TRBV5-1; d_gene: TRBD2; abundance: once; j_gene: TRBJ2-3
CDR3aa: CASSLGTKQETQYF; CDR3nt: TGCGCCAGCAGCTTGGGAACGAAACAAGAGACCCAGTACTTC; v_gene: TRBV5-1; d_gene: -; abundance: -; j_gene: TRBJ2-5
CDR3aa: CASTPRDRGADTQYF; CDR3nt: TGTGCCAGCACCCCCCGTGACAGGGGGGCAGATACGCAGTATTTT; v_gene: TRBV6-5; d_gene: TRBD1; abundance: -; j_gene: TRBJ2-3
CDR3aa: CASSLVGTVGRGTIYF; CDR3nt: TGTGCCAGCAGCTTAGTGGGGACAGTGGGCCGGGGCACCATATATTTT; v_gene: TRBV7-2; d_gene: TRBD1; abundance: -; j_gene: TRBJ1-3
CDR3aa: CASSGDTVQPQHF; CDR3nt: TGTGCCAGCAGTGGGGACACTGTCCAGCCCCAGCATTTT; v_gene: TRBV2; d_gene: -; abundance: -; j_gene: TRBJ1-5
CDR3aa: CASSQDPSGANVLTF; CDR3nt: TGCGCCAGCAGCCAAGACCCCTCTGGGGCCAACGTCCTGACTTTC; v_gene: TRBV4-3; d_gene: -; abundance: once; j_gene: TRBJ2-6
CDR3aa: CASRENTGELFF; CDR3nt: TGCGCCAGCAGGGAGAACACCGGGGAGCTGTTTTTT; v_gene: TRBV5-1; d_gene: -; abundance: once; j_gene: TRBJ2-2
CDR3aa: CASSQELAGSYYNEQFF; CDR3nt: TGTGCCAGCAGCCAAGAATTGGCGGGATCGTACTACAATGAGCAGTTCTTC; v_gene: TRBV4-2; d_gene: -; abundance: -; j_gene: TRBJ2-1
CDR3aa: CASSPGTSGRVSNEQFF; CDR3nt: TGTGCCAGCAGCCCCGGGACTAGCGGGAGGGTATCAAATGAGCAGTTCTTC; v_gene: TRBV27; d_gene: TRBD2; abundance: -; j_gene: TRBJ2-1
CDR3aa: CASSYSWQGLFYGYTF; CDR3nt: TGTGCCAGCAGTTATAGTTGGCAGGGACTATTCTATGGCTACACCTTC; v_gene: TRBV6-5; d_gene: -; abundance: -; j_gene: TRBJ1-2
CDR3aa: CASSLGQSTGYNEQFF; CDR3nt: TGCGCCAGCAGCTTGGGGCAGTCCACTGGGTACAATGAGCAGTTCTTC; v_gene: TRBV5-1; d_gene: -; abundance: -; j_gene: TRBJ2-1
CDR3aa: CASTRDRAYEQYF; CDR3nt: TGTGCCAGCACCCGGGACAGGGCCTACGAGCAGTACTTC; v_gene: TRBV2; d_gene: TRBD1; abundance: -; j_gene: TRBJ2-7
CDR3aa: CASSVTGSISYTF; CDR3nt: TGTGCCAGCAGCGTTACAGGGTCGATAAGCTACACCTTC; v_gene: TRBV2; d_gene: -; abundance: once; j_gene: TRBJ1-2
CDR3aa: CASSTGGVTDTQYF; CDR3nt: TGCGCCAGCTCGACGGGAGGGGTTACAGATACGCAGTATTTT; v_gene: TRBV5-1; d_gene: TRBD2; abundance: -; j_gene: TRBJ2-3
CDR3aa: CASSSTMDRNYGYTF; CDR3nt: TGCGCCAGCAGCTCTACTATGGACAGGAACTATGGCTACACCTTC; v_gene: TRBV5-1; d_gene: TRBD1; abundance: -; j_gene: TRBJ1-2
CDR3aa: CASSPTGLTQETQYF; CDR3nt: TGCGCCAGCAGCCCGACCGGACTAACCCAAGAGACCCAGTACTTC; v_gene: TRBV5-1; d_gene: -; abundance: once; j_gene: TRBJ2-5
CDR3aa: CASSLAAAGRQSPLHF; CDR3nt: TGCGCCAGCAGCTTGGCAGCGGCAGGGAGGCAATCACCCCTCCACTTT; v_gene: TRBV5-1; d_gene: -; abundance: -; j_gene: TRBJ1-6
CDR3aa: CAWSVPRGVGTEAFF; CDR3nt: TGTGCCTGGAGTGTACCGAGAGGGGTGGGCACTGAAGCTTTCTTT; v_gene: TRBV30; d_gene: -; abundance: -; j_gene: TRBJ1-1
CDR3aa: CASSLPRPWDSSYEQYF; CDR3nt: TGTGCCAGCAGTTTACCACGCCCCTGGGACAGTTCCTACGAGCAGTACTTC; v_gene: TRBV28; d_gene: TRBD1; abundance: -; j_gene: TRBJ2-7